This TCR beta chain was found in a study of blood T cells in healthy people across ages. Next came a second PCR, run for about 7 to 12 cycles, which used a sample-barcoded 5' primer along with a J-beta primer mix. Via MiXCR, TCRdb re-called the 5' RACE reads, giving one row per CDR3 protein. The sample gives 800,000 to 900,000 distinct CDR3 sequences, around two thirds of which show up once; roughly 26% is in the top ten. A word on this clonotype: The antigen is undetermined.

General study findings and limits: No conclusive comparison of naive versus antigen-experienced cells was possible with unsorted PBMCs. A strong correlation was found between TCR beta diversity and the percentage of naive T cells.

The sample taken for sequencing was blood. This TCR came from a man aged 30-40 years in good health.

In nucleotides, the CDR3 is TGTGCCAGCAGCTTGAACTACGGGCCGCGCGGCGAGCAGTACTTC. The encoded protein is CASSLNYGPRGEQYF. The genes are TRBV28 and TRBJ2-7, with D hard to call. The germline V gene has CDR1 MDHEN and CDR2 SYDVKM. The CDR3 extends over 15 amino acids. Between the trimmed V and J ends, which lost 6 bases and 6 bases, there was a span of 21 bases.